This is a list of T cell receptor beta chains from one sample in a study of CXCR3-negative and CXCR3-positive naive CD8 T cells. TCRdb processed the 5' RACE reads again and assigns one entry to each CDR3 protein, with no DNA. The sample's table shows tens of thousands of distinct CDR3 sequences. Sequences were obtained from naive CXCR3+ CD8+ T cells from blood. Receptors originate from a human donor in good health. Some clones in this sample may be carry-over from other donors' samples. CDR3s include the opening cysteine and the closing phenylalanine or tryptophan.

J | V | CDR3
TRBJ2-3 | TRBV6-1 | CASSEDKFPDTQYF
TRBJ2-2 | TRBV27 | CASRRGLAGEGTGELFF
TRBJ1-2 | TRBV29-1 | CSADLSGSIGYTF
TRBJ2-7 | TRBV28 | CASSRDSYEQYF
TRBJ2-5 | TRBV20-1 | CSARDFMGPFQETQYF
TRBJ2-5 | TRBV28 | CASSFEASGGSAETQYF
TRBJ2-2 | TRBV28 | CASNGLAGVVSGELFF
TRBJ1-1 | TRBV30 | CAWTAGTGERVEAFF
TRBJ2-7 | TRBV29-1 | CSVASNTYEQYF
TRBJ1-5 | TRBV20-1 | CSASEDHYQPQHF
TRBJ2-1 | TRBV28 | CASSSPTGTYNEQFF
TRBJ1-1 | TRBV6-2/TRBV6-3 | CASSYSGAFAGMNTEAFF
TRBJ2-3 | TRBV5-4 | CASSGYRGDTQYF
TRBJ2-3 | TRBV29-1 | CSVEKPGQGVDTQYF
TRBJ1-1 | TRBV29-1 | CSAPQGAEAFF
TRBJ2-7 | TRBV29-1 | CSVEGALGGREYEQYF
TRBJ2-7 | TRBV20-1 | CSASKRGRNYEQYF
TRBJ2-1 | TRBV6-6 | CASREALGALYNEQFF
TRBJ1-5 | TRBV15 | CATSEGAQPQHF
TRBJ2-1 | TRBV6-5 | CASSYGGPIGGNEQFF
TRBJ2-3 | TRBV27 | CASRPGGTLDTQYF
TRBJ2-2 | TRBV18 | CASSQRKTGELFF
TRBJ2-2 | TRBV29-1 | CSVLQPAGGPGELFF
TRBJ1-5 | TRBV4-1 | CASSLLVPGGSNQPQHF
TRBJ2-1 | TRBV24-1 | CATETSGDRNEQFF
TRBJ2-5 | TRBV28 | CASSFLRTEETQYF
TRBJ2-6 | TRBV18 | CASSAGWAQVSSGANVLTF
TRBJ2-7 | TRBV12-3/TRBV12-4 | CASSSNRATYEQYF